Below are 16 T cell receptor beta chains sequenced from a single sample in a study of T cell changes during pregnancy in multiple sclerosis. This table comes from immunoSEQ multiplex PCR, and its TCRdb copy is limited to in-frame clones, with some not included. Of about 38,000 clones listed, 91% are singletons. The sample here was CD8+ T cells from peripheral blood mononuclear cells, taken in the second trimester of pregnancy. These receptor sequences come from a female donor with multiple sclerosis, enrolled in a pregnancy study.

Only one count was recorded for this clone. V and J are TRBV7-9 and TRBJ1-1; 8 bases map to TRBD1. The germline V gene encodes CDR1 SEHNR and CDR2 FQNEAQ (reference sequence). V lost 0 bases and J lost 2; bases outside the gene matches: 5. CDR3 length: 16 amino acids. The CDR3 nucleotides read TGTGCCAGCAGCTTAGCGCGGACAGGGACTAACACTGAAGCTTTCTTT. Translating it yields CASSLARTGTNTEAFF.

This chain connects TRBV4-3 to TRBJ2-2; 10 bases are shared with TRBD1. CDR3 size: 18 residues. Losses at the gene ends were 5 bases for V and 2 bases for J; bases not matched to a gene: 11. Looked up from germline, CDR1 is LGHNA and CDR2 is YSLEER. The chain's CDR3 is CASSFRRGTGDNTGELFF. As DNA, the CDR3 is TGCGCCAGCAGCTTTCGTAGGGGGACAGGGGACAACACCGGGGAGCTGTTTTTT.

The chain employs TRBV7-8 and TRBJ1-5, with TRBD1 matching over 8 bases. V was pared by 5 bases and J by 10 bases, with 13 bases of the junction left unmatched. From germline, CDR1 is SGHVS and CDR2 FQNEAQ. CDR3 length: 15 residues. The CDR3 spells CASSLIETGVGPQHF. The CDR3, as DNA: TGTGCCAGCAGCCTGATCGAGACAGGGGTAGGACCCCAGCATTTT.

The CDR3 sequence: CASKGQGPNQPQHF. CDR3 nucleotides: TGTGCCAGTAAGGGACAGGGCCCGAATCAGCCCCAGCATTTT. The chain employs TRBV19 and TRBJ1-5, with 9 bases lining up with TRBD1. Trimming removed 7 bases from V and 4 bases from J; junction bases left unmatched: 5. The germline V gene encodes CDR1 LNHDA and CDR2 SQIVND (reference sequence). CDR3 length: 14 amino acids.

The chain recombines TRBV5-1 with TRBJ2-1; 7 nucleotides agree with TRBD1. The length of the CDR3 is 14 residues. V lost 4 bases and J lost 4; bases outside the gene matches: 5. In germline, CDR1 is SGHRS, CDR2 YFSETQ. CDR3 loop: CASSLRDRYNEQFF. The CDR3 DNA reads TGCGCCAGCAGCCTCCGGGACAGATACAATGAGCAGTTCTTC.

This clone has a single count. This chain uses TRBV5-6 with TRBJ2-7; the D gene is possibly TRBD1 (6 bases). Trimming shortened V by 4 bases and J by 4 bases, and 15 bases separated the two germline ends. Per the germline V gene, CDR1 is SGHDT and CDR2 is YYEEEE. The CDR3 has 14 residues. CDR3 residues: CASSPYTGQYEQYF. In nucleotides, the CDR3 is TGTGCCAGCAGCCCTTATACAGGGCAATACGAGCAGTACTTC. The entire variable domain, with the rest obtained from reference TRBV5-6 and TRBJ2-7, is as follows: DAGVTQSPTHLIKTRGQQVTLRCSPKSGHDTVSWYQQALGQGPQFIFQYYEEEERQRGNFPDRFSGHQFPNYSSELNVNALLLGDSALYLCASSPYTGQYEQYFGPGTRLTVT.

The rearrangement joins TRBV11-1 to TRBJ2-3, with 7 bases aligning to TRBD1. Germline trimming cut 2 bases from V and 1 base from J; bases unmatched to any gene: 6. CDR3 size: 16 residues. The V gene's germline CDR1 is SGHAT and CDR2 FQDESV (reference sequence). The CDR3 is CASSLMGQGGTDTQYF. The CDR3 bases are TGTGCCAGCAGCTTAATGGGGCAGGGGGGCACAGATACGCAGTATTTT.

J is TRBJ1-1 and V is TRBV5-4; possibly TRBD1 for D (6 bases). Germline V gene lookup returns CDR1 SGHNT and CDR2 YYREEE (reference sequence). Trimming left V 3 bases short and J 3 bases short, with 6 bases between. The CDR3 loop spans 12 amino acids. CDR3 DNA: TGTGCCAGCAGCTCAGGGGACACTGAAGCTTTCTTT. Protein: CASSSGDTEAFF.

This clone is a singleton in its sample. The chain is built from TRBV19 and TRBJ1-2; 10 bases agree with TRBD1. V lost 6 bases and J lost 7; bases outside the gene matches: 2. Germline lookup yields CDR1 LNHDA and CDR2 SQIVND (reference sequence). This CDR3 region has 12 residues. The CDR3 DNA reads as TGTGCCAGTAGGGGGACAGGGGTTGGCTACACCTTC. Translation gives CASRGTGVGYTF.

The chain has TRBV12-5 and TRBJ2-2; 8 bases agree with TRBD1. Germline loops: CDR1 LGHNT, CDR2 FRNRAP. The CDR3 contains 19 residues. J lost 3 bases, V lost 3 bases, and 15 bases had no gene match. The CDR3 coding sequence is TGTGCTAGTGGTTTCAATATAATGGACAGGGTCCTCTACACCGGGGAGCTGTTTTTT. This encodes CASGFNIMDRVLYTGELFF.

This chain links TRBV6-6 with TRBJ2-1, with a weak D call TRBD2 (6 bases). Germline loops: CDR1 MNHNY, CDR2 SVGAGI (reference sequence). V lost 2 bases, J lost 8 bases, and 19 bases lay in between. The CDR3 spans 16 residues. CDR3 sequence: CASSYHAMAGRDEQFF. In nucleotides, the CDR3 is TGTGCCAGCAGTTACCACGCCATGGCGGGAAGGGATGAGCAGTTCTTC.

The chain carries TRBV7-8 and TRBJ1-2; the D is unclear. The CDR3 runs to 15 residues. Between the trimmed V and J ends, which lost 5 bases and 0 bases, there was a span of 13 bases. CDR1 is SGHVS and CDR2 is FQNEAQ in the germline V gene. The CDR3 loop is CASSTGGSANYGYTF. In DNA, the CDR3 is TGTGCCAGCAGCACGGGCGGGAGTGCTAACTATGGCTACACCTTC. The entire variable domain, with the rest obtained from reference TRBV7-8 and TRBJ1-2, is as follows: GAGVSQSPRYKVAKRGQDVALRCDPISGHVSLFWYQQALGQGPEFLTYFQNEAQLDKSGLPSDRFFAERPEGSVSTLKIQRTQQEDSAVYLCASSTGGSANYGYTFGSGTRLTVV.

This chain uses TRBV27 with TRBJ2-5; D is uncertain. V was shortened by 6 bases and J by 5 bases, with 19 bases between the two germline ends. Germline loops: CDR1 MNHEY, CDR2 SMNVEV (reference sequence). This CDR3 has 15 amino acids. The CDR3 DNA is TGTGCCAGCAGCGCAGGTTCGGCCCTCTGGGAGACCCAGTACTTC. Protein sequence: CASSAGSALWETQYF.

V usage is TRBV7-8 and J usage is TRBJ1-2; D might be TRBD1 (5 bases). Trimming removed 5 bases at V and 3 bases at J, with 16 bases between. Germline-derived CDR1 and CDR2 are SGHVS and FQNEAQ. The CDR3 contains 15 residues. The CDR3 protein is CASSDRQLRYYGYTF. The CDR3 DNA sequence: TGTGCCAGCAGCGACCGACAGCTACGCTACTATGGCTACACCTTC.

V usage is TRBV13 and J usage is TRBJ2-5, with 10 bases identical to TRBD2. J was trimmed by 2 bases and V by 5 bases; bases with no gene match: 8. The CDR3 loop spans 16 amino acids. CDR1 PRHDT and CDR2 FYEKMQ come from the germline V gene (reference sequence). The CDR3 region is CASSPTGTSAQETQYF. The CDR3 DNA is TGTGCCAGCAGCCCAACCGGGACTAGCGCGCAAGAGACCCAGTACTTC.

The chain employs TRBV7-2 and TRBJ1-2; TRBD1 is a possible D gene (6 bases). V lost 5 bases, J lost 4 bases, and 26 bases lay in between. CDR3 length: 18 amino acids. CDR1 SGHTA and CDR2 FQGNSA come from the germline V gene. The CDR3 loop reads CASSIFLGRGARIYGYTF. CDR3 sequence (DNA): TGTGCCAGCAGCATTTTCTTGGGGAGGGGGGCGCGAATCTATGGCTACACCTTC.